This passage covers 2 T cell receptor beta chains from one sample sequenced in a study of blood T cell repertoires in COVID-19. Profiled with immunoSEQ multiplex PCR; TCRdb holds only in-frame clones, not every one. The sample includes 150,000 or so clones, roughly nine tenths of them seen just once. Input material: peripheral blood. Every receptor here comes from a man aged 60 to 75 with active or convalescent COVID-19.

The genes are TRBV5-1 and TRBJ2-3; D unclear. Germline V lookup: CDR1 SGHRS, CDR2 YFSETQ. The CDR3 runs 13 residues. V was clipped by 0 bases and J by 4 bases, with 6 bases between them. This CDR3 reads CASSLGVADTQYF. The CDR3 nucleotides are TGCGCCAGCAGCTTGGGTGTAGCAGATACGCAGTATTTT.

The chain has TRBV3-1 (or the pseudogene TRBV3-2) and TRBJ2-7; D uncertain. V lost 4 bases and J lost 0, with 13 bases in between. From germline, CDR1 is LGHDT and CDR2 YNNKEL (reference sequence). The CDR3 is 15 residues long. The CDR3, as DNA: TGTGCCAGCAGCCCCCAGGTCCCGCTCTCCTACGAGCAGTACTTC. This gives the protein CASSPQVPLSYEQYF.